The next 30 T cell receptor beta chains were all read from a single sample in a study of blood T cell repertoires in COVID-19. Clones were read by immunoSEQ multiplex PCR, and TCRdb kept only the in-frame ones, dropping some. The table lists 250,000 to 350,000 clones, under 95% of them singletons, with around 20% in the top ten. The source material was PBMCs or T cells enriched from blood (not recorded which). These receptors were taken from a woman aged 30 to 39 who had recovered from COVID-19.

The chain combines TRBV21-1 with TRBJ2-7; no check of the table's D call, TRBD2, against the DNA was made. TRBV21-1 is flagged as a pseudogene. The CDR3 is made up of 11 amino acids. CDR3 sequence: CASVRSYEQYF. The DNA for the CDR3 is TGTGCCAGCGTCCGGTCCTACGAGCAGTACTTC.

The chain links TRBV7-3 to TRBJ1-2, with 7 nucleotides matching TRBD1. This CDR3 region has 13 residues. Germline CDR1 is SGHTA and CDR2 is FQGTGA. V was pared by 0 bases and J by 8 bases, with 3 bases of the junction left unmatched. CDR3 nucleotides: TGTGCCAGCAGCTTAACACAGGGGAGAGGCTACACCTTC. As protein: CASSLTQGRGYTF.

V is TRBV5-5 and J is TRBJ2-1; D perhaps matches TRBD2 (6 bases). The V end lost 5 bases, the J end lost 1 base, and 16 bases lay between the germline ends. Germline values: CDR1 SGHKS, CDR2 YYEKEE (reference sequence). The CDR3 is 16 residues long. The CDR3 nucleotides read TGTGCCAGCAGAGGGACCGGGACTTTTTCCTACAATGAGCAGTTCTTC. It is translated as CASRGTGTFSYNEQFF.

The V and J genes are TRBV7-8 and TRBJ1-2; weak D call: TRBD1 (5 bases). The ends were cut back, 4 bases at V and 7 bases at J, with 13 bases in the middle. CDR3 length equals 13 residues. The germline gives CDR1 SGHVS, CDR2 FQNEAQ. CDR3 sequence: CASSSHLGGGYTF. Written as DNA, the CDR3 is TGTGCCAGCAGCTCCCACCTCGGGGGTGGCTACACCTTC.

The chain employs TRBV6-5 and TRBJ1-1, with TRBD1 as a possible D gene (6 bases). Germline V lookup: CDR1 MNHEY, CDR2 SVGAGI. The CDR3 totals 12 residues. The V end was cut by 11 bases, the J end by 3 bases, with 13 bases between. CDR3 nucleotide sequence: TGTGCCGTCCGAGACAGGTACACTGAAGCTTTCTTT. Its translation is CAVRDRYTEAFF.

This chain connects TRBV5-8 to TRBJ1-4; 8 bases align to TRBD1. The CDR3 consists of 15 residues. Germline assignment: CDR1 SGHTS and CDR2 YDEGEE. V lost 1 base, J lost 8 bases, and 7 bases stayed unmatched. CDR3 protein: CASSLLTGEGEKLFF. The CDR3 DNA is TGTGCCAGCAGCTTGCTGACAGGGGAGGGAGAAAAACTGTTTTTT.

The chain links TRBV4-3 to TRBJ2-3; D not certain. The CDR3 loop spans 18 amino acids. V was pared by 0 bases and J by 8 bases, with 24 bases between. CDR1 LGHNA and CDR2 YSLEER come from the germline V gene. The CDR3 bases are TGCGCCAGCAGCCAAGAAAACGGTGGCAGGCACCCCTCAAGTACGCAGTATTTT. The encoded protein is CASSQENGGRHPSSTQYF.

This clone was counted only a few times. The rearrangement joins TRBV15 to TRBJ2-4; D is possibly TRBD2 (6 bases). V gave up 0 bases and J gave up 1 base, with 13 bases separating them. The CDR3 has 17 amino acids. Germline V CDR1 and CDR2: LNHNV, YYDKDF (reference sequence). Written as DNA, the CDR3 is TGTGCCACCAGCAGAGACGGGGGTGGTATCGCCAAAAACATTCAGTACTTC. It specifies CATSRDGGGIAKNIQYF.

The chain has TRBV15 and TRBJ1-3, with D maybe TRBD1 (5 bases). Trimming took off 0 bases at V and 7 bases at J, with 13 bases between the two ends. The CDR3 spans 15 residues. Germline V gives CDR1 LNHNV, CDR2 YYDKDF (reference sequence). The CDR3 spells CATSRDLGRMNTIYF. The CDR3 nucleotides are TGTGCCACCAGCAGAGATCTGGGGCGAATGAACACCATATATTTT.

The chain is built from TRBV28 and TRBJ1-5; weak D call: TRBD1 (6 bases). Deletions cut 11 bases from V and 1 base from J, with 21 bases between. The length of the CDR3 is 16 residues. Germline V gene sequence: CDR1 MDHEN, CDR2 SYDVKM. The CDR3 nucleotides are TGTGCCTTCTCGACAGGCCCGGAGGAAAGCAATCAGCCCCAGCATTTT. Protein product: CAFSTGPEESNQPQHF. The whole variable domain, filled in from reference TRBV28 and TRBJ1-5, reads DVKVTQSSRYLVKRTGEKVFLECVQDMDHENMFWYRQDPGLGLRLIYFSYDVKMKEKGDIPEGYSVSREKKERFSLILESASTNQTSMYLCAFSTGPEESNQPQHFGDGTRLSIL.

The chain employs TRBV5-1 and TRBJ2-1; 8 bases align to TRBD2. Germline values: CDR1 SGHRS, CDR2 YFSETQ. The length of the CDR3 is 16 residues. With 0 bases clipped from V and 4 bases from J, the junction kept 6 bases outside the gene matches. CDR3 sequence reads: CASSLDPAGAYNEQFF. CDR3 bases: TGCGCCAGCAGCTTGGATCCAGCGGGAGCTTACAATGAGCAGTTCTTC.

This rearrangement joins TRBV9 to TRBJ2-1, with D possibly TRBD1 on 7 matching bases. The V gene's germline CDR1 is SGDLS and CDR2 YYNGEE. CDR3 length equals 15 residues. Deletions cut 3 bases from V and 3 bases from J, with 13 bases between. CDR3 sequence (DNA): TGTGCCAGCAGCGAGGCAGGGGGGAACTACAATGAGCAGTTCTTC. Its protein product is CASSEAGGNYNEQFF.

The chain couples TRBV7-8 to TRBJ2-7, with D uncertain. The germline V gene has CDR1 SGHVS and CDR2 FQNEAQ. This CDR3 has 11 residues. V gave up 4 bases and J gave up 3 bases, with 4 bases separating them. The CDR3 region has the DNA TGTGCCAGCAGCTCCCACTACGAGCAGTACTTC. Its translation: CASSSHYEQYF.

This clone was counted once. The rearrangement uses TRBV5-1 and TRBJ2-7; D uncertain. Germline CDR1 and CDR2: SGHRS and YFSETQ. Trimming left V 5 bases short and J 4 bases short, with 7 bases between. This CDR3 region has 11 residues. The CDR3 sequence: CASRAEYEQYF. DNA of the CDR3: TGCGCCAGCAGGGCCGAATACGAGCAGTACTTC.

The chain has TRBV7-8 and TRBJ2-5, with D unresolved. Trimming left V 5 bases short and J 0 bases short, with 4 bases between. There are 12 residues in the CDR3. The germline CDR1 and CDR2 sequences are SGHVS and FQNEAQ. The CDR3: CASSRYQETQYF. CDR3 DNA: TGTGCCAGCAGCCGCTACCAAGAGACCCAGTACTTC.

This clone has just a few counts. The V gene is TRBV5-5, the J gene TRBJ1-3, with 9 positions matching TRBD1. CDR1 is SGHKS, CDR2 YYEKEE, per germline (reference sequence). This CDR3 comprises 16 residues. V was clipped by 0 bases and J by 2 bases; unmatched bases: 3. The CDR3 DNA follows: TGTGCCAGCAGCTTGGGTGGGACAGGGACTGGAAACACCATATATTTT. Its translation: CASSLGGTGTGNTIYF.

The CDR3 here is CASSHSGDRNTGELFF. For the CDR3, the DNA is TGCGCCAGCAGCCATAGCGGTGATAGGAACACCGGGGAGCTGTTTTTT. The chain joins TRBV5-1 to TRBJ2-2, with D possibly matching TRBD2 (6 bases). The germline V gene encodes CDR1 SGHRS and CDR2 YFSETQ. Trimming took off 4 bases at V and 1 base at J, with 14 bases between the two ends. The CDR3 length is 16 residues.

The chain is built from TRBV7-9 and TRBJ2-3, with TRBD1 identical over 7 bases. This CDR3 contains 18 residues. Germline-derived CDR1 and CDR2 are SEHNR and FQNEAQ (reference sequence). The V and J ends lost 0 bases and 1 base, in that order; junction bases with no gene match: 10. CDR3 sequence: CASSLAWSGQAGTDTQYF. DNA for the CDR3: TGTGCCAGCAGCTTAGCGTGGTCCGGACAGGCAGGCACAGATACGCAGTATTTT.

V and J are TRBV28 and TRBJ1-1; D may be TRBD1 (5 bases). There are 15 residues in the CDR3. With 0 bases removed from V and 1 base from J, the gap between germline ends came to 9 bases. CDR1 MDHEN and CDR2 SYDVKM come from the germline V gene. The CDR3 coding sequence is TGTGCCAGCAGTTTATGGGACATTGGGAACACTGAAGCTTTCTTT. This sequence encodes CASSLWDIGNTEAFF.

The chain carries TRBV12-3 or TRBV12-4 and TRBJ2-5; TRBD1 matches at 7 bases. The ends lost 10 bases at V and 3 bases at J; junction bases unmatched: 5. CDR3 size: 12 residues. The CDR3 is CAIRQGEETQYF. In DNA form, the CDR3 reads TGTGCCATCCGACAGGGTGAAGAGACCCAGTACTTC.

This rearrangement joins TRBV6-5 to TRBJ1-6; D unclear. The CDR3 consists of 13 residues. The V end lost 2 bases, the J end lost 7 bases, and 6 bases lay between the germline ends. Per germline, CDR1 MNHEY and CDR2 SVGAGI. The CDR3 is CASSYSRNSPLHF. The CDR3 DNA reads TGTGCCAGCAGTTACAGTCGGAATTCACCCCTCCACTTT.

The chain has TRBV7-2 and TRBJ2-5; D is perhaps TRBD2 (5 bases). Looked up from germline, CDR1 is SGHTA and CDR2 is FQGNSA. The CDR3 is 16 residues long. Trimming stripped 1 base from V and 5 bases from J, with 17 bases between. CDR3 sequence: CASSLEITGIGETQYF. The DNA for the CDR3 is TGTGCCAGCAGCTTAGAGATTACCGGGATAGGGGAGACCCAGTACTTC. Full variable domain (outside the CDR3, taken from reference TRBV7-2 and TRBJ2-5): GAGVSQSPSNKVTEKGKDVELRCDPISGHTALYWYRQSLGQGLEFLIYFQGNSAPDKSGLPSDRFSAERTGGSVSTLTIQRTQQEDSAVYLCASSLEITGIGETQYFGPGTRLLVL.

The V call is TRBV28, the J call TRBJ2-7, with unresolved D. Germline assignment: CDR1 MDHEN and CDR2 SYDVKM. The V and J ends lost 4 bases and 1 base respectively, with 17 bases between them. The length of the CDR3 is 16 residues. The CDR3, as DNA: TGTGCCAGCAGTTCGCCAGGCCCTCACCAGTCCTACGAGCAGTACTTC. This sequence encodes CASSSPGPHQSYEQYF.

The chain uses TRBV28 and TRBJ1-4, with D possibly being TRBD1 (5 bases). CDR1 MDHEN and CDR2 SYDVKM come from the germline V gene. The CDR3 contains 15 residues. V was clipped by 5 bases and J by 1 base, with 11 bases between them. The CDR3 sequence is CASSPQGLTNEKLFF. In nucleotides, the CDR3 is TGTGCCAGCAGTCCCCAGGGCTTAACTAATGAAAAACTGTTTTTT. The full variable domain, rest sourced from reference TRBV28 and TRBJ1-4, is DVKVTQSSRYLVKRTGEKVFLECVQDMDHENMFWYRQDPGLGLRLIYFSYDVKMKEKGDIPEGYSVSREKKERFSLILESASTNQTSMYLCASSPQGLTNEKLFFGSGTQLSVL.

The CDR3 reads CASSLEAAGRTEDTQYF. For the CDR3, the DNA is TGTGCCAGCAGCCTAGAGGCGGCGGGACGAACGGAAGATACGCAGTATTTT. V usage is TRBV7-9 and J usage is TRBJ2-3, with a tentative D call TRBD2 (6 bases). CDR1 and CDR2 from the germline V gene are SEHNR and FQNEAQ (reference sequence). Trimming shortened V by 5 bases and J by 5 bases, and 23 bases separated the two germline ends. CDR3 length: 17 amino acids. The full variable domain, rest sourced from reference TRBV7-9 and TRBJ2-3, is DTGVSQNPRHKITKRGQNVTFRCDPISEHNRLYWYRQTLGQGPEFLTYFQNEAQLEKSRLLSDRFSAERPKGSFSTLEIQRTEQGDSAMYLCASSLEAAGRTEDTQYFGPGTRLTVL.

V and J are TRBV11-3 and TRBJ1-6; possibly TRBD1 for D (6 bases). In germline, CDR1 is SGHNT, CDR2 YENEEA. The CDR3 loop spans 14 amino acids. The V end was cut by 8 bases, the J end by 7 bases, with 15 bases between. In DNA, the CDR3 is TGTGCCAGCTCCCTAGGACAGCGGAATTCACCCCTCCACTTT. Translation: CASSLGQRNSPLHF.

The CDR3 spells CASSLVDGGIAKNIQYF. In DNA form, the CDR3 reads TGTGCCAGCAGCTTAGTTGATGGGGGGATAGCCAAAAACATTCAGTACTTC. The chain employs TRBV7-9 and TRBJ2-4; perhaps TRBD2 as D (6 bases). Between the trimmed V and J ends, which lost 1 base and 0 bases, there was a span of 13 bases. From germline, CDR1 is SEHNR and CDR2 FQNEAQ (reference sequence). This CDR3 region has 17 residues.

The rearrangement uses TRBV5-1 and TRBJ2-5, with D perhaps matching TRBD1 (5 bases). V lost 5 bases and J 2 bases, leaving 10 bases between the germline ends. This CDR3 has 13 residues. Germline CDR1 reads SGHRS; CDR2 reads YFSETQ. Here the CDR3 reads CASSPGLQETQYF. The DNA for the CDR3 is TGCGCCAGCAGTCCAGGGTTACAAGAGACCCAGTACTTC.

The chain recombines TRBV9 with TRBJ2-3, with TRBD2 identical over 10 bases. The CDR3 sequence is 16 residues long. Germline V lookup: CDR1 SGDLS, CDR2 YYNGEE. The junction had 5 bases not matched to a gene; V was cut back by 0 bases and J by 4 bases. The CDR3 DNA reads as TGTGCCAGCAGCGTAGACTCTAGCGGGGGCGCAGATACGCAGTATTTT. It is translated as CASSVDSSGGADTQYF.

The V call is TRBV9, the J call TRBJ2-2, with 7 nucleotides matching TRBD1. The V segment lost 3 bases and the J segment 4 bases; nucleotides outside the gene matches: 18. CDR3 length: 19 residues. Germline values: CDR1 SGDLS, CDR2 YYNGEE. DNA for the CDR3: TGTGCCAGCAGCGACAGAGATAGCCCGGGGACAGAAATCACCGGGGAGCTGTTTTTT. It codes for CASSDRDSPGTEITGELFF.